This T cell receptor beta chain was recorded in a study of long-term antiretroviral therapy in people with HIV. In the study overall: About a decade before 2015, the earliest samples were taken when ART was typically delayed.

At the survey level, the v3.0 immunoSEQ assay was run. It was roughly 40,000-50,000 T-cell genomes per sample that sequencing targeted. Libraries were prepared by immunoSEQ multiplex PCR; TCRdb keeps only in-frame clonotypes and omits some of them. The sample carries about 20,000 clones, 80% to 85% recorded once. There was at least one pre-ART PBMC sample for each donor, plus at least two post-ART PBMC samples. Germline CDR1 and CDR2: LGHNA and YNFKEQ. The CDR3 contains 18 residues. The V and J ends lost 1 base and 4 bases, in that order; junction bases with no gene match: 10. Study outcomes and limitations: Records did not include ART adherence, viral resistance or therapy changes.

A word on this clone: Its target is not known.

The chain couples TRBV4-2 to TRBJ2-1; 10 bases line up with TRBD2. The sequenced sample was unsorted PBMCs, obtained 1.2 years after starting antiretroviral therapy. The origin of this receptor is a woman aged 40-49 years with HIV. The CDR3 DNA reads TGTGCCAGCAGCCAAGGTAGAGGTTCACTAGCGGGATACAATGAGCAGTTCTTC. Translated, it gives CASSQGRGSLAGYNEQFF.